Each of the 4 T cell receptor beta chains below was sequenced from the same sample in a study of T cells in pancreatic ductal adenocarcinoma. Surgery without prior neoadjuvant therapy was the treatment of the selected pancreatic ductal adenocarcinoma patients. Assay used: immunoSEQ multiplex PCR; TCRdb lists only in-frame clones, some missing. Of about 98,000 clones listed, about 95% are singletons. Sequencing used PBMCs. Receptor source: a human donor with pancreatic ductal adenocarcinoma.

The rearrangement links TRBV12-2 to TRBJ2-3; TRBD1 reflects the table's D call only, with no check against the DNA. TRBV12-2 is recorded as a pseudogene. The CDR3 extends over 16 amino acids. CDR3 residues: CASRLWRDRVPDTQYF. CDR3 nucleotide sequence: TGTGCAAGTCGCTTATGGCGCGACAGGGTCCCAGATACGCAGTATTTT.

The chain recombines TRBV9 with TRBJ2-3; D remains ambiguous. Trimming stripped 2 bases from V and 6 bases from J, with 10 bases between. The V gene's germline CDR1 is SGDLS and CDR2 YYNGEE. CDR3 size: 13 residues. Here the CDR3 reads CASSVNVRDTQYF. CDR3 sequence (DNA): TGTGCCAGCAGCGTGAATGTCAGGGATACGCAGTATTTT.

The gene calls are TRBV5-6 and TRBJ2-3, with 10 positions matching TRBD2. The germline V gene encodes CDR1 SGHDT and CDR2 YYEEEE. CDR3 length: 17 amino acids. V shed 1 base, J shed 3 bases, and the junction held 8 bases outside the gene matches. The CDR3 sequence: CASSLRTSGGGTDTQYF. The CDR3, as DNA: TGTGCCAGCAGCTTGAGGACTAGCGGAGGCGGGACAGATACGCAGTATTTT.

This clone was observed a single time. The chain is built from TRBV25-1 and TRBJ2-2; TRBD1 agrees at 9 bases. The CDR3 covers 14 residues. The germline V gene encodes CDR1 MGHDK and CDR2 SYGVNS. The V segment lost 5 bases and the J segment 3 bases; nucleotides outside the gene matches: 1. CDR3 nucleotides: TGTGCCAGCAGTCGGACAGGGGACACCGGGGAGCTGTTTTTT. Protein sequence: CASSRTGDTGELFF. Variable domain in full (rest from reference TRBV25-1 and TRBJ2-2): EADIYQTPRYLVIGTGKKITLECSQTMGHDKMYWYQQDPGMELHLIHYSYGVNSTEKGDLSSESTVSRIRTEHFPLTLESARPSHTSQYLCASSRTGDTGELFFGEGSRLTVL.